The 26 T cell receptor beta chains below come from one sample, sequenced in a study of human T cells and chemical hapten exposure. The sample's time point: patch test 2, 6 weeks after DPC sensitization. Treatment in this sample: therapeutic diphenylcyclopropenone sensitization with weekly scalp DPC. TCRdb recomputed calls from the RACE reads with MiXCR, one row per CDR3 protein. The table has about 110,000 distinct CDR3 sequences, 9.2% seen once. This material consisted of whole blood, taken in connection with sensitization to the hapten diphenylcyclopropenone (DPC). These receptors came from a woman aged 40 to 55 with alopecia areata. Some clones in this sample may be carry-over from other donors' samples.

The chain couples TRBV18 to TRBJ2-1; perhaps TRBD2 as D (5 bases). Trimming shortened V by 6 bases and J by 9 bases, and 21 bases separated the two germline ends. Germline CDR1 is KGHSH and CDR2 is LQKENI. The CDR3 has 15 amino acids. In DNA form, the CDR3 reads TGTGCCAGCTCCCTTGACCAGTCAGGCGGGCGTGAGCAGTTCTTC. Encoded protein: CASSLDQSGGREQFF.

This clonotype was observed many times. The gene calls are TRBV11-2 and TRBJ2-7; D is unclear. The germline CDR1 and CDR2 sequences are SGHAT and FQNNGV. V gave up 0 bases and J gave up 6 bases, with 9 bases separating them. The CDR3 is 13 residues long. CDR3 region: CASSLDRVSEQYF. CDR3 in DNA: TGTGCCAGCAGCTTAGATCGTGTATCCGAGCAGTACTTC.

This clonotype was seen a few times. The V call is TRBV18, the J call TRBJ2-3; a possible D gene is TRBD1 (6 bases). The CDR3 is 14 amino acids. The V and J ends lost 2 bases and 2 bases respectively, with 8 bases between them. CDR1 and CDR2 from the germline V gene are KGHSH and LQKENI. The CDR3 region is CASSPDRTTDTQYF. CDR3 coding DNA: TGTGCCAGCTCACCAGACAGGACCACAGATACGCAGTATTTT.

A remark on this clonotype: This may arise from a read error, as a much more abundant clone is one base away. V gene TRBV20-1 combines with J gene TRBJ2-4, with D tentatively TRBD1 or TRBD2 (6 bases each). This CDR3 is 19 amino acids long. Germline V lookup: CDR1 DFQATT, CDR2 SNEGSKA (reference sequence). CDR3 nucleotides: TGCAGTGCTACCCTCCTAGGAACAGGGAACCAACTAGCCAGAAACATTCAGTACTTC. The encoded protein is CSATLLGTGNQLARNIQYF.

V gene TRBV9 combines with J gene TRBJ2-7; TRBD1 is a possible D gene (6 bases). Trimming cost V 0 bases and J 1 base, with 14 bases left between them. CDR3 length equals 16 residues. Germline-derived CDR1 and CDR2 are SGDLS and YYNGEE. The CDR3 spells CASSVGGTGISYEQYF. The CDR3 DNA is TGTGCCAGCAGCGTAGGCGGTACAGGGATATCCTACGAGCAGTACTTC.

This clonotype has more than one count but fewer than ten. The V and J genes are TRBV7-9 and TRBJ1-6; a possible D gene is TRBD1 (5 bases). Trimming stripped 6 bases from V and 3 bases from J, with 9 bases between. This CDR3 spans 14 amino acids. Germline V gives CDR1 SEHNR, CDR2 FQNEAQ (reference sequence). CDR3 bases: TGTGCCAGCAGGGGACTTAACTATAATTCACCCCTCCACTTT. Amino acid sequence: CASRGLNYNSPLHF.

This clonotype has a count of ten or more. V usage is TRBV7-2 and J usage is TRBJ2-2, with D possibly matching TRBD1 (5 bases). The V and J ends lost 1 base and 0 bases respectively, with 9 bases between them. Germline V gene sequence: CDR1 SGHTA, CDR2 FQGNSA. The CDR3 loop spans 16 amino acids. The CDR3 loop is CASSLGAGTNTGELFF. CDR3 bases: TGTGCCAGCAGCTTAGGGGCAGGGACGAACACCGGGGAGCTGTTTTTT.

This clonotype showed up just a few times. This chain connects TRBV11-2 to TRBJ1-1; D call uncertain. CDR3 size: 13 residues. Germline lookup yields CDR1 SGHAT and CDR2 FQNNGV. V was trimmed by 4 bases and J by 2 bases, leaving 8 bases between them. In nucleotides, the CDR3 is TGTGCCAGCAGCTCGCAAAGAAACACTGAAGCTTTCTTT. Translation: CASSSQRNTEAFF.

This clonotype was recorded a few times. The CDR3: CSASSGRTNQPQHF. In DNA, the CDR3 is TGCAGTGCTAGTAGCGGTAGAACCAATCAGCCCCAGCATTTT. The chain joins TRBV20-1 to TRBJ1-5; D remains unclear. The V gene lost 3 bases and the J gene lost 3 bases, with 12 bases spanning the gap. Germline assignment: CDR1 DFQATT and CDR2 SNEGSKA (reference sequence). The CDR3 sequence is 14 residues long.

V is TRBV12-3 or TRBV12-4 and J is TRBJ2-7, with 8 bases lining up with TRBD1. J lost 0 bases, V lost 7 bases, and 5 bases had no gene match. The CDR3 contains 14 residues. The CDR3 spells CASTRTGNSYEQYF. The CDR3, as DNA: TGTGCCAGCACCCGGACAGGGAACTCCTACGAGCAGTACTTC.

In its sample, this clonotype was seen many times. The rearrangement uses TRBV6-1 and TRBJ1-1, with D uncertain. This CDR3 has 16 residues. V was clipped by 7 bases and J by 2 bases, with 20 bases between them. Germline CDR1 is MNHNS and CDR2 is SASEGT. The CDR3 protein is CASTPIRPWGNTEAFF. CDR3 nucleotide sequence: TGTGCCAGCACCCCGATTCGGCCCTGGGGTAACACTGAAGCTTTCTTT.

CDR3 coding DNA: TGTGCCAGCGGCTCTAGCGGGGGGTACAATGAGCAGTTCTTC. This translates into CASGSSGGYNEQFF. V gene TRBV25-1 combines with J gene TRBJ2-1, with 11 nucleotides matching TRBD2. Trimming cost V 8 bases and J 4 bases; bases outside gene matches: 4. This CDR3 is 14 amino acids long. Looked up from germline, CDR1 is MGHDK and CDR2 is SYGVNS.

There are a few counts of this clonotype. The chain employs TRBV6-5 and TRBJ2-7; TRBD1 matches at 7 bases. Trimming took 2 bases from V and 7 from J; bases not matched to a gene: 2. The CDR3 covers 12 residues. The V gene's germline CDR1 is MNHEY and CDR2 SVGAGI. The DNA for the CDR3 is TGTGCCAGCAGTTACAGGGACAGAGAGCAGTACTTC. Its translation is CASSYRDREQYF.

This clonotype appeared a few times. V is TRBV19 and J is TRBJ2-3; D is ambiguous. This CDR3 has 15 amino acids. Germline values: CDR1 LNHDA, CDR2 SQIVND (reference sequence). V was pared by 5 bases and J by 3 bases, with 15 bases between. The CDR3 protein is CASSPRTPGTDTQYF. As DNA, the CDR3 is TGTGCCAGTAGTCCCCGGACCCCCGGGACAGATACGCAGTATTTT.

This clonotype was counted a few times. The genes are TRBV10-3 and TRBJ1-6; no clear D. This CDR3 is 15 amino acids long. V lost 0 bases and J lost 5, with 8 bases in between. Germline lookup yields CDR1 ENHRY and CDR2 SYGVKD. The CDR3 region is CAISESGGHNSPLHF. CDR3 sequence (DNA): TGTGCCATCAGTGAGTCGGGCGGACATAATTCACCCCTCCACTTT.

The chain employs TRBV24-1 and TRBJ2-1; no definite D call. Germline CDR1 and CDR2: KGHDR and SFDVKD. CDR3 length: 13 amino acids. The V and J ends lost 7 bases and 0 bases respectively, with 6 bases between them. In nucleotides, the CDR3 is TGTGCCACCAGGGAAAGCTCCTACAATGAGCAGTTCTTC. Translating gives CATRESSYNEQFF.

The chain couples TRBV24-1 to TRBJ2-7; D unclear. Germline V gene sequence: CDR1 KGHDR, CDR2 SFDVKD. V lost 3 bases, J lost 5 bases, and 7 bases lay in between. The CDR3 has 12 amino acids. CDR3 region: CATSDRVHEQYF. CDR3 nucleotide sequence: TGTGCCACCAGTGATAGAGTCCACGAGCAGTACTTC.

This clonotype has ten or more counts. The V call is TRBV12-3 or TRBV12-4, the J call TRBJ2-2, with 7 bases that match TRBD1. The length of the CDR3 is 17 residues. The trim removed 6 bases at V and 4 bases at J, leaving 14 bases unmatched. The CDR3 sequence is CASRPSARGMLTGELFF. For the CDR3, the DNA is TGTGCCAGCAGACCATCGGCCAGGGGGATGCTCACCGGGGAGCTGTTTTTT.

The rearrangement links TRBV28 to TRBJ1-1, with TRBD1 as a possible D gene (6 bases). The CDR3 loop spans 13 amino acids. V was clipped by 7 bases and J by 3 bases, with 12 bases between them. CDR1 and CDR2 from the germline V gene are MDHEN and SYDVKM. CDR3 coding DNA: TGTGCCAGCACCCAGGGGTTTGACACTGAAGCTTTCTTT. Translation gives CASTQGFDTEAFF.

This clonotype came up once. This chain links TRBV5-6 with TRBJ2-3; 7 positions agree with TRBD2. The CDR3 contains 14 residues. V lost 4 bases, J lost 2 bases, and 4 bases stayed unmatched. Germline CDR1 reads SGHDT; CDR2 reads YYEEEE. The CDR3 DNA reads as TGTGCCAGCAGCCTCGGGACTATCACAGATACGCAGTATTTT. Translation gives CASSLGTITDTQYF.

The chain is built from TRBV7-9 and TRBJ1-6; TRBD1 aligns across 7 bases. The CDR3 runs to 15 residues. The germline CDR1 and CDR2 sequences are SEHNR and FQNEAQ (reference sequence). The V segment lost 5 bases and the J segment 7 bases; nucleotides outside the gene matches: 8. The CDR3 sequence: CASSQRGTENSPLHF. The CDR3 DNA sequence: TGTGCCAGCAGCCAGCGCGGGACAGAGAATTCACCCCTCCACTTT.

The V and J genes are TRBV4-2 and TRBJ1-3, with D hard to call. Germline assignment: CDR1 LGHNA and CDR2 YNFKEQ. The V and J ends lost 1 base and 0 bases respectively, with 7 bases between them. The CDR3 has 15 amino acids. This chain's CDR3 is CASSQVRSSGNTIYF. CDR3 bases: TGTGCCAGCAGCCAAGTGAGGAGCTCTGGAAACACCATATATTTT.

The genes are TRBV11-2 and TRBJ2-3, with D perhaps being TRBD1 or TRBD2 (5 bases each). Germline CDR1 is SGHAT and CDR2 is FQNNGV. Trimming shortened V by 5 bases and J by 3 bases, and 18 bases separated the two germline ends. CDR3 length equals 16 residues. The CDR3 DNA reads TGTGCCAGCAGCGCGGCCGGGACCATCCCAACAGATACGCAGTATTTT. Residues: CASSAAGTIPTDTQYF.

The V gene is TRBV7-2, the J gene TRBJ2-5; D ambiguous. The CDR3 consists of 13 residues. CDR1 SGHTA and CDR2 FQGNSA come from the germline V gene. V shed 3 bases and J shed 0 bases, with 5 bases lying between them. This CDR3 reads CASSLEYQETQYF. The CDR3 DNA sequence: TGTGCCAGCAGCTTGGAGTACCAAGAGACCCAGTACTTC.

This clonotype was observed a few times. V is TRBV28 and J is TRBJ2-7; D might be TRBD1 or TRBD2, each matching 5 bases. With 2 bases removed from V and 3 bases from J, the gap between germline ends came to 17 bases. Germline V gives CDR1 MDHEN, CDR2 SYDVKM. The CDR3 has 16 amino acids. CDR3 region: CASSLNGMRGDYEQYF. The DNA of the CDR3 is TGTGCCAGCAGTTTAAATGGTATGAGAGGGGACTACGAGCAGTACTTC.

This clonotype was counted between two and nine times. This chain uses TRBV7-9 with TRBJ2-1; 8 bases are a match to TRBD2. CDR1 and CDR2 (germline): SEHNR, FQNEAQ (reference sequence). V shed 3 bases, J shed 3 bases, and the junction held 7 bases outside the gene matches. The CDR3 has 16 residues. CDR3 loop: CASSFVAGTGYNEQFF. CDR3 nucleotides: TGTGCCAGCAGCTTCGTAGCGGGGACGGGCTACAATGAGCAGTTCTTC. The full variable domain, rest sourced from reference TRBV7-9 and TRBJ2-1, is DTGVSQNPRHKITKRGQNVTFRCDPISEHNRLYWYRQTLGQGPEFLTYFQNEAQLEKSRLLSDRFSAERPKGSFSTLEIQRTEQGDSAMYLCASSFVAGTGYNEQFFGPGTRLTVL.